This T cell receptor beta chain was identified during a study of cytomegalovirus exposure and HLA in healthy donors (dated by TCRdb to 2017 to 2019). Describing the broader study: An earlier analysis of some 600 of the donors reported 276 Gb of sequence data and some 110 million unique TCR beta sequences obtained from about 179 million T cells. An early release that covered several hundred HLA-typed donors contained around 330 gigabases of sequencing data and tens of millions of unique TCR sequences. Of the roughly 400 genotyped donors, approximately 83% fell in the genetic ancestry cluster associated with self-reported Caucasian donors. The study aimed to test whether signatures of past pathogen exposure could be identified by cataloging public T cell receptors. Using immunosequencing, the study profiled T cell repertoires from some 670 subjects and related those repertoires to cytomegalovirus serostatus. A separate validation cohort of roughly 130 different subjects was used in addition to the 666-subject first cohort. High-throughput TCR immunosequencing, statistical association of individual TCRs with disease status, and machine learning were combined to predict cytomegalovirus infection status. A later analysis re-analyzed previously published TCR beta repertoires from roughly 690 donors and added high-resolution HLA genotyping to study TCR occurrence patterns. The later analysis used no new phenotypic data to find candidate immune exposures, relying instead on TCR beta sequences and their occurrence across donors. An earlier analysis of several hundred of the donors used high-throughput TCR beta sequencing to judge whether each TCR beta V gene segment behaved as functional or pseudogenic. Donor age, sex, ethnicity and CMV serostatus were compiled alongside the repertoire data. A later genetic analysis used genome-wide SNP genotypes for about 60% of the 666 donors, treating that subset as a discovery cohort. Every repertoire in the discovery cohort had been generated on one and the same sequencing platform. HLA typing covered class I and class II loci at four-digit resolution. The number of typed donors differed by locus: roughly 629-630 for A, B, C, DRB1 and DQB1; about 520 for DQA1; some 610 for DPA1; and around 450 for DPB1. Roughly 5 DR-DQ haplotypes were handled as single units for association and clustering, since linkage in the cohort was strong. Among roughly 400 genotyped donors of the cohort, an average of roughly 230,000 unique TCR beta nucleotide sequences was sequenced per donor, of which about 18% were non-productive.

Study-wide findings and limitations: Only TCR beta chains were sequenced in this cohort, and the absence of alpha or paired-chain data limited detectable features. Sequencing depth was assumed to be roughly uniform across donors in the presence/absence analyses, though that assumption may not hold. A later analysis reported that several top co-occurrence clusters appeared linked to parvovirus B19, influenza, CMV and Epstein-Barr virus. A later analysis associated around 16,000 TCR beta sequences with specific HLA alleles at a false discovery rate of 0.05. The classifier was reported to diagnose cytomegalovirus status with high specificity and sensitivity in both the original and validation cohorts. A few of the identified cytomegalovirus-associated TCR beta chains were confirmed in vitro to be specific for cytomegalovirus antigens. In a later analysis, HLA-associated TCR beta chains were found to be more clonally expanded and to have lower generation probabilities than equally common non-associated chains. The study listed 150 to 200 TCR beta chains as associated with cytomegalovirus. Broadly in line with IMGT annotations, most TCR beta V segments showed up in productive rearrangements about 87% or about 30% of the time in an earlier analysis of 587 of the donors. The earlier analysis of approximately 560 of the donors excluded over 15 rarely observed V segments, including chromosome 9 orphons, because counts were too low. Correlated functional status among segregating V segments might reflect linkage disequilibrium, but an unknown experimental factor could not be ruled out. The authors suggested that the approach could potentially be generalized to other disease states and immunological phenotypes. HLA typing was unavailable for some donors at each locus, so association tests used only the typed subset. An association between a missense DCLRE1C variant and V-gene and J-gene trimming of TCR beta chains was found in a later genetic analysis and replicated in an independent cohort. Most TCR sequences were seen in very few donors, while some public TCRs were found in many individuals. Some IMGT-functional V segments, including TRBV6-2 and TRBV6-3, could not be told apart with the 87-base-pair reads, so those segments were excluded. According to a later genetic analysis, donors in an Asian-associated ancestry cluster had fewer N-insertions in productive TCRs than the roughly 700-donor mean. In a later analysis, most CMV-associated TCR beta chains were found to appear HLA-restricted, with HLA associations seemingly driven largely by CMV exposure. According to a later analysis, TCR association rates differed among HLA loci, with DRB1 alleles showing the most associated TCRs and HLA-C alleles showing the fewest. The only immune exposure information available for the cohort was CMV serostatus. Strong co-occurrence of HLA alleles, especially DR and DQ, made assigning TCR associations to individual alleles difficult. A further reported finding was that TCR beta sequences accurately predicted the HLA-A and HLA-B alleles for most subjects in the first cohort. The sequencing pipeline was judged likely to have produced a cluster of highly shared sequence variants as a technical artifact.

The library was obtained by the immunoSEQ multiplex PCR assay. For the multiplex PCR, a mixture combining 60 forward primers for TCR Vbeta segments and 13 reverse primers for TCR Jbeta segments was used. The CDR3 region of rearranged TCR beta genes was amplified from genomic DNA with a multiplex PCR assay. Amplified TCR beta libraries were sequenced as 87-base-pair reads on the Illumina HiSeq System. The paper's data handling went like this. A later analysis tallied 70 million to 100 million unique TCR beta chains across the roughly 610 repertoires, and about 12 million of those chains were shared by two or more donors. A nearest-neighbor algorithm error-corrected the raw reads and collapsed the reads into unique sequences, merging closely related sequences to remove PCR and sequencing errors. V, D and J gene segments were assigned by aligning CDR3 sequences to IMGT reference sequences. For a sequence to be retained, a match of at least six nucleotides to both a V gene segment and a J gene segment was required. A rearrangement counted as productive if the CDR3 had no stop codons and remained in frame with V and J, and every other rearrangement counted as non-productive. CDR3 was defined by IMGT convention, running from the second conserved V-encoded cysteine to the conserved J-encoded phenylalanine. Sequences without an unambiguous match to a single V gene segment were excluded from the earlier analysis of about 630 of the donors. An earlier analysis of a few hundred of the donors called V segments functional above 56.7% productive rearrangements and segregating when the between-donor standard deviation exceeded 5%. A statistical classification framework was built to diagnose cytomegalovirus status from the catalog of TCR beta chain sequences. In a later analysis, TCR nucleotide sequences were compared against IMGT/GENE-DB human TR gene sequences so that V and J genes could be assigned. The TCRdist pipeline was used in a later analysis to assign CDR3 sequences and most-parsimonious VDJ recombination scenarios. In a later analysis, every TCR beta chain was defined by the combination of its CDR3 amino acid sequence and its V-gene family, and reads without a unique V-gene family were dropped. In a later analysis, 450 to 600 highly shared, low-generation-probability nucleotide sequences were removed to address suspected cross-contamination and a sequencing artifact. For each public chain, a later analysis derived a clonal expansion index from normalized ranks of inferred template counts within each repertoire. A later analysis computed generation probabilities with a VDJ recombination model fitted to out-of-frame rearrangements, and checked the results against IGoR. Hypergeometric tests were used in a later analysis to score TCR-TCR, TCR-HLA and TCR-CMV co-occurrence, with a repertoire-size bias correction applied to the TCR pairs. To estimate false discovery rates, a later analysis permuted the HLA or CMV assignments 20 times. A later analysis grouped co-occurring TCRs with DBSCAN, adding TCRdist sequence similarity when clustering within HLA-allele-positive subsets. For co-occurrence clustering, repertoires with fewer than 30,000 or more than 120,000 public chains were excluded, along with roughly five repertoires with anomalous nucleotide sharing. TCRdb re-hosts the immuneACCESS table, in-frame sequences only. Its copies lack some clones; in the studies checked, an unresolved V gene accounts for under half of them, and the cause for the rest is not known. V, J and clone size are taken as reported in that table, and D and trimming were inferred from the DNA itself. Across this sample there are 150,000 to 200,000 clones, with 75% to 90% seen only once. The ten most abundant clones make up around 6.5% of the sample.

To note about this clone: Its antigen remains undetermined. Per-base quality was not reported, and no clone a single base away is much larger than it.

In total, more than 500 healthy bone marrow donors made up the cohort. At the time of sampling, all cohort members were nominally healthy, though unrecorded immune exposures were likely present. The donor tested CMV seropositive, placing the donor among the roughly 300 seropositive members of the cohort. A peripheral blood sample was collected from each donor, and TCR beta sequencing was performed on peripheral blood mononuclear cells. The Qiagen DNeasy Blood Extraction Kit was used to extract genomic DNA from the blood cell samples. The CDR3 runs 15 residues from the cysteine to the phenylalanine. The DNA shown is the 45-base CDR3, in frame from base 1. V ends up 3 bases short and J 1 base short, with an unmatched junction base count of 2. CDR1 and CDR2 are drawn from the germline V gene (reference sequence): MNHEY, SMNVEV.

The sample was PBMCs. The TCR sequence derives from a male donor in good health and CMV-seropositive. The chain uses TRBV27 and TRBJ2-3; the central 9 bases match TRBD2. The sequenced DNA is TGTGCCAGCAGTTTGGTAGCGGGAGGCACAGATACGCAGTATTTT. Its translation is CASSLVAGGTDTQYF.